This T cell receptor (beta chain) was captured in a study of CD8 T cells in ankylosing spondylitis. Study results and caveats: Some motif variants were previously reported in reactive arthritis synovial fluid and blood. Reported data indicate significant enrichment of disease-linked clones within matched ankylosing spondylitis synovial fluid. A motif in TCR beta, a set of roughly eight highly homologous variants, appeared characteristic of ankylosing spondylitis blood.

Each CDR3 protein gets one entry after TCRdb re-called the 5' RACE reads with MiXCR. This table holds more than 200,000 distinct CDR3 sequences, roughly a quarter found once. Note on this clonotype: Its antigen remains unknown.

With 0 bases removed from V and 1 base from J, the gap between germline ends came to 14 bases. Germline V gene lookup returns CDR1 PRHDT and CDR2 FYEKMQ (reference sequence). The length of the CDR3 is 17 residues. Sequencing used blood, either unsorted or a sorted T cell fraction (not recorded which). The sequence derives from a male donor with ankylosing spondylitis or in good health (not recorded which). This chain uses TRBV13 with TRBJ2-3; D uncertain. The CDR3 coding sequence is TGTGCCAGCAGCTTAGGTGACTTCCTGGCCGGCACAGATACGCAGTATTTT. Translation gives CASSLGDFLAGTDTQYF.